The T cell receptor beta chain under discussion was sequenced for a study of T cell responses to AZD1222 COVID-19 vaccine. Using immunoSEQ multiplex PCR, the repertoire was profiled, and TCRdb retains in-frame clones only, with some absent. Of about 150,000 clones in the sample, roughly 87% are singletons; the top ten hold around 4.9%. V shed 5 bases and J shed 5 bases, with 10 bases lying between them. The CDR3 spans 13 residues. The germline gives CDR1 SGHTA, CDR2 FQGNSA. This receptor was obtained from an adult in good health. The chain has TRBV7-2 and TRBJ1-5, with a tentative D call TRBD1 (6 bases). The sequencing used peripheral blood, collected on day 0 of AZD1222 vaccination. As DNA, the CDR3 is TGTGCCAGCAGCATACAGGGTTATCAGCCCCAGCATTTT. Protein sequence: CASSIQGYQPQHF.